A selection of T cell receptor beta chains follows, all from one sample in a study of OX40 agonist ivuxolimab in advanced cancers. Sequenced by immunoSEQ multiplex PCR; TCRdb stores in-frame clones only, minus some. The repertoire has roughly 35,000 clones, 80% to 95% of them found once; the top ten carry roughly a third. The input for sequencing was CD4+ or CD8+ T cells sorted from blood, taken in a trial of the OX40 agonist ivuxolimab. All receptors come from an adult with an advanced solid tumor such as melanoma, head and neck, liver or kidney cancer. CDR3s include the opening cysteine and the closing phenylalanine or tryptophan. The order of the fields is V gene, J gene, clone size, D gene, CDR3 protein, CDR3 DNA. The D gene is left open where the match is weak. Clone size, where shown, is once, few, many, or a class for clones that have expanded.

>TRBV5-6|TRBJ1-1|-|TRBD1
CASSPEGTAYWTEAFF
TGTGCCAGCAGCCCGGAGGGGACAGCCTATTGGACTGAAGCTTTCTTT
>TRBV20-1|TRBJ2-7|-|-
CRGPISDEQYF
TGCAGGGGGCCTATAAGTGACGAGCAGTACTTC
>TRBV6-5|TRBJ2-7|-|TRBD1
CASSFQTGADEQYF
TGTGCCAGCAGTTTCCAGACAGGGGCGGACGAGCAGTACTTC
>TRBV28|TRBJ2-7|-|TRBD1
CASSTPGQSYEQYF
TGTGCCAGCAGTACCCCGGGACAGTCCTACGAGCAGTACTTC
>TRBV7-8|TRBJ1-2|-|TRBD1
CASSLVSGGYGYTF
TGTGCCAGCAGCTTAGTTTCAGGGGGCTATGGCTACACCTTC
>TRBV7-9|TRBJ2-6|-|-
CASRLGHSSGANVLTF
TGTGCCAGCAGACTGGGACACAGCTCTGGGGCCAACGTCCTGACTTTC
>TRBV6-1|TRBJ1-1|-|TRBD1
CASSDRGTTEAFF
TGTGCCAGCAGTGACAGGGGGACCACTGAAGCTTTCTTT
>TRBV27|TRBJ2-1|-|-
CASLGYNEQFF
TGTGCCAGCTTGGGCTACAATGAGCAGTTCTTC
>TRBV5-4|TRBJ2-1|few|-
CASRPFGASYNEQFF
TGTGCCAGCAGACCCTTCGGGGCATCCTACAATGAGCAGTTCTTC
>TRBV4-1|TRBJ1-2|medium-sized|-
CASSPTGGYYGYTF
TGCGCCAGCAGCCCCACGGGAGGATACTATGGCTACACCTTC
>TRBV9|TRBJ2-7|-|-
CASSPAGTAPLEQYF
TGTGCCAGCAGCCCGGCCGGGACTGCTCCCCTCGAGCAGTACTTC
>TRBV9|TRBJ2-3|-|TRBD2
CASSSRGTTSTDTQYF
TGTGCCAGCAGCTCCCGAGGGACTACTAGCACAGATACGCAGTATTTT
>TRBV5-4|TRBJ1-1|-|-
CASQILEETEAFF
TGTGCCAGCCAGATTTTGGAGGAGACTGAAGCTTTCTTT
>TRBV11-2|TRBJ1-3|-|-
CASSLGGGSGNTIYF
TGTGCCAGCAGCTTAGGAGGGGGCTCTGGAAACACCATATATTTT
>TRBV4-1|TRBJ2-1|-|TRBD2
CASSREGTSMDEQFF
TGCGCCAGCAGCCGGGAGGGGACTAGTATGGATGAGCAGTTCTTC
>TRBV9|TRBJ2-2|-|-
CASSVGGSIPNTGELFF
TGTGCCAGCAGCGTAGGGGGTAGTATCCCGAACACCGGGGAGCTGTTTTTT
>TRBV9|TRBJ2-7|-|-
CASSVASVSYEQYF
TGTGCCAGCAGCGTAGCTAGCGTCTCCTACGAGCAGTACTTC
>TRBV15|TRBJ2-7|-|-
CATSGRLGPNEQYF
TGTGCCACCAGCGGTCGGCTGGGTCCCAACGAGCAGTACTTC
>TRBV5-1|TRBJ2-7|once|TRBD1
CASSPGTGGNYEQYF
TGCGCCAGCAGCCCCGGGACAGGGGGAAACTACGAGCAGTACTTC
>TRBV27|TRBJ1-5|-|-
CASSSDNSNQPQHF
TGTGCCAGCAGCTCCGATAATAGCAATCAGCCCCAGCATTTT
>TRBV28|TRBJ2-2|-|TRBD2
CASSPSGRNTGELFF
TGTGCCAGCAGTCCAAGCGGGAGGAACACCGGGGAGCTGTTTTTT
>TRBV25-1|TRBJ2-7|-|TRBD2
CASKASGNEQYF
TGTGCCAGCAAGGCTAGCGGGAACGAGCAGTACTTC
>TRBV6-5|TRBJ1-2|once|-
CASSYKAWGYDYGYTF
TGTGCCAGCAGTTATAAGGCGTGGGGTTACGACTATGGCTACACCTTC
>TRBV4-2|TRBJ1-1|-|-
CASSQPTGLATEAFF
TGTGCCAGCAGCCAACCAACAGGTCTGGCCACTGAAGCTTTCTTT
>TRBV30|TRBJ2-7|-|-
CAWATGPYEQYF
TGTGCCTGGGCAACAGGTCCCTACGAGCAGTACTTC
>TRBV29-1|TRBJ1-1|once|-
CSVPVELEAFF
TGCAGCGTCCCAGTCGAGCTTGAAGCTTTCTTT
>TRBV6-1|TRBJ1-2|-|-
CASSLEANYGYTF
TGTGCCAGCAGTCTCGAGGCTAACTATGGCTACACCTTC
>TRBV19|TRBJ1-1|-|-
CASSLSMGNTEAFF
TGTGCCAGTAGTCTATCTATGGGGAACACTGAAGCTTTCTTT